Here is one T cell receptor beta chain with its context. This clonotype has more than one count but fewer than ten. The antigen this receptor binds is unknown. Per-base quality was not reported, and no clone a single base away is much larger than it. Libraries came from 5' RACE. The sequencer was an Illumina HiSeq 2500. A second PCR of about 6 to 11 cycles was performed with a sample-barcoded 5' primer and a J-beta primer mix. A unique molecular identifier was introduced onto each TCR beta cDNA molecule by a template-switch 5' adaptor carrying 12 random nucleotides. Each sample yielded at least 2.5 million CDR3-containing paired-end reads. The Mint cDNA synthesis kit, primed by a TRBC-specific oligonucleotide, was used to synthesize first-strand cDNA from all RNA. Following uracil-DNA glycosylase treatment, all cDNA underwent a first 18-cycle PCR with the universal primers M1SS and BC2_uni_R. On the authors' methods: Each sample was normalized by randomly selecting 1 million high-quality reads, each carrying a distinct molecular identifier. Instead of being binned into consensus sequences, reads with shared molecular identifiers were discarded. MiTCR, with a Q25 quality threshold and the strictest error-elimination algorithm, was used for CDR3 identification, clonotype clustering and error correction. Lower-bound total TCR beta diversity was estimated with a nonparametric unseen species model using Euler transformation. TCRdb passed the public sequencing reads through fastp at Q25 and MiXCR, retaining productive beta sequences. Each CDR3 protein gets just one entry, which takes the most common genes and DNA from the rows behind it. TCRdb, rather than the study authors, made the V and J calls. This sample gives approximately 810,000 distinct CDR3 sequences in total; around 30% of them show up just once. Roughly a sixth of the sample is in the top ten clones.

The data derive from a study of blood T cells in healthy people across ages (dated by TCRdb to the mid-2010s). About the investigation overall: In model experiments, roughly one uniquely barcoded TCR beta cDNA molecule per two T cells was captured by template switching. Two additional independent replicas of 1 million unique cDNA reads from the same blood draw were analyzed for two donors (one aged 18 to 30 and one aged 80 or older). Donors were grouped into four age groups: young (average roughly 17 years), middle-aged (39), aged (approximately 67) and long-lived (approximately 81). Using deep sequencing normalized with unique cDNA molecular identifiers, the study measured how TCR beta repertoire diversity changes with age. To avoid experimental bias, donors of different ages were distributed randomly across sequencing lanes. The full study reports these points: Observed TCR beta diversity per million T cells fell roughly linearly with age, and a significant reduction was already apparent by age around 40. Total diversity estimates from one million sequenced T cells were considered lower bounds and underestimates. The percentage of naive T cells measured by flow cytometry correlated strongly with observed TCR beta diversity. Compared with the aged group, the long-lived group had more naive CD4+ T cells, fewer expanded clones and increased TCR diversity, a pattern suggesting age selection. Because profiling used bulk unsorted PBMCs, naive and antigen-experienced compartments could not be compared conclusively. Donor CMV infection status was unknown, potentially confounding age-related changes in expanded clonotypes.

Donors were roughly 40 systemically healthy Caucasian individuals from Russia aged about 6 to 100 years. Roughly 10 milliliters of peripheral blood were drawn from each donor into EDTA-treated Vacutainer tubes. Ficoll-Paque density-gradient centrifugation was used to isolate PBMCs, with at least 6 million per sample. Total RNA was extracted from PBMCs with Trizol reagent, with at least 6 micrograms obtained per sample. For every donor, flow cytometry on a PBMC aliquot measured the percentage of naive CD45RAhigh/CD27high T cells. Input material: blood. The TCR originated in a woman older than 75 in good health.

This receptor carries the CDR3 CASSLAVNTQYF. The sequence in DNA is TGTGCCAGCAGCTTGGCCGTAAATACGCAGTATTTT. The sequence joins TRBV5-5 to TRBJ2-3; no D segment can be confidently identified. V lost 0 bases and J lost 7 bases; the stretch between them is 6 bases long. CDR1 and CDR2 are read off the germline V gene (reference sequence) as SGHKS and YYEKEE. The CDR3 contains 12 residues, cysteine and phenylalanine counted. Just the 36-base CDR3 DNA is kept, in frame starting at base 1.